These 23 T cell receptor beta chains were all obtained from the same sample, sequenced in a study of PD-L1 blockade in urothelial cancer. Time point described: peripheral blood 6 weeks after treatment start. Sequencing used immunoSEQ multiplex PCR; TCRdb keeps in-frame clones, though not all of them. The sample holds about 36,000 clones, approximately 88% seen once. The sample in question was PBMCs, obtained around atezolizumab (anti-PD-L1) treatment. The receptors here all came from a man between 35 and 55 years old with urothelial cancer.

The rearrangement links TRBV6-5 to TRBJ2-2, with a tentative D call TRBD1 (5 bases). The CDR3 sequence is 14 residues long. Per germline, CDR1 MNHEY and CDR2 SVGAGI. V lost 6 bases to trimming and J lost 5 bases, with 13 bases between them. The CDR3 DNA sequence: TGTGCCAGCAGAAAGAGAGGACAAACCGGGGAGCTGTTTTTT. It is translated as CASRKRGQTGELFF.

V and J are TRBV28 and TRBJ2-3, with TRBD1 matching 7 bases. The V and J ends lost 5 bases and 2 bases, in that order; junction bases with no gene match: 13. The CDR3 length is 17 residues. Germline V gene data show CDR1 as MDHEN and CDR2 as SYDVKM. The CDR3 DNA reads as TGTGCCAGCAGTCCCTCGGGGACAGTAACATTCACAGATACGCAGTATTTT. This encodes CASSPSGTVTFTDTQYF.

The V gene is TRBV5-4, the J gene TRBJ1-2; the match to TRBD1 covers 9 bases. Germline values: CDR1 SGHNT, CDR2 YYREEE (reference sequence). The trim removed 2 bases at V and 1 base at J, leaving 3 bases unmatched. This CDR3 contains 15 residues. CDR3 in DNA: TGTGCCAGCAGCTTCGGACAGGGGAATAACTATGGCTACACCTTC. This sequence encodes CASSFGQGNNYGYTF.

This chain joins TRBV5-4 and TRBJ1-4; maybe TRBD1 (6 bases). CDR3 length equals 17 residues. Trimming removed 3 bases at V and 0 bases at J, with 15 bases between. Per the germline V gene, CDR1 is SGHNT and CDR2 is YYREEE (reference sequence). CDR3 amino acids: CASSSGGGIATNEKLFF. Here the CDR3 DNA reads TGTGCCAGCAGCTCGGGGGGCGGAATTGCAACTAATGAAAAACTGTTTTTT.

The chain recombines TRBV27 with TRBJ2-1, with TRBD1 identical over 9 bases. Germline values: CDR1 MNHEY, CDR2 SMNVEV (reference sequence). V shed 2 bases, J shed 4 bases, and the junction held 3 bases outside the gene matches. The CDR3 has 15 residues. DNA for the CDR3: TGTGCCAGCAGTTTAAGGACAGGGGAGTACAATGAGCAGTTCTTC. This translates into CASSLRTGEYNEQFF.

This rearrangement joins TRBV28 to TRBJ2-1, with D unclear. V was shortened by 8 bases and J by 0 bases, with 11 bases between the two germline ends. The germline gives CDR1 MDHEN, CDR2 SYDVKM. The CDR3 totals 14 residues. The CDR3 DNA reads as TGTGCCAGCGCCGCCCCGAGCTCCTACAATGAGCAGTTCTTC. Translation gives CASAAPSSYNEQFF.

This clone has more than one count but fewer than ten. This chain connects TRBV4-2 to TRBJ1-1; D gene uncertain. Germline loops: CDR1 LGHNA, CDR2 YNFKEQ. The ends were cut back, 5 bases at V and 0 bases at J, with 7 bases in the middle. The CDR3 runs 13 residues. As DNA, the CDR3 is TGTGCCAGCAGCGTAGCAGTGAACACTGAAGCTTTCTTT. It specifies CASSVAVNTEAFF.

The J gene is TRBJ2-3, the V gene TRBV5-1, with D possibly TRBD2 on 5 matching bases. Trimming cost V 4 bases and J 3 bases, with 12 bases left between them. The germline CDR1 and CDR2 sequences are SGHRS and YFSETQ. This CDR3 region has 14 residues. The CDR3 loop is CASSAYGETDTQYF. CDR3 DNA: TGCGCCAGCAGCGCCTACGGGGAAACAGATACGCAGTATTTT.

The chain recombines TRBV7-9 with TRBJ2-1; TRBD2 aligns across 11 bases. The CDR3 loop spans 16 amino acids. The J segment lost 5 bases and the V segment lost 0 bases, leaving 3 bases of the junction unmatched. Germline V gives CDR1 SEHNR, CDR2 FQNEAQ (reference sequence). Here the CDR3 reads CASSLALAGVNNEQFF. The CDR3 bases are TGTGCCAGCAGCTTAGCACTAGCGGGGGTGAACAATGAGCAGTTCTTC.

The CDR3 region has the DNA TGTGCCAGTAGTCCTAGCGGGGGCCGGCAGTACTTC. This codes for CASSPSGGRQYF. The genes are TRBV19 and TRBJ2-7, with 10 bases fitting TRBD2. Germline values: CDR1 LNHDA, CDR2 SQIVND (reference sequence). Trimming took 5 bases from V and 9 from J; bases not matched to a gene: 4. The CDR3 has 12 amino acids.

In its sample, this clone was seen once. The gene calls are TRBV29-1 and TRBJ1-1; TRBD1 matches 8 bases. The CDR3 loop spans 14 amino acids. Per germline, CDR1 SQVTM and CDR2 ANQGSEA. V shed 0 bases, J shed 6 bases, and the junction held 6 bases outside the gene matches. This CDR3 is CSVEENTGGAEAFF. The CDR3 bases are TGCAGCGTTGAAGAGAATACAGGGGGTGCTGAAGCTTTCTTT.

This chain connects TRBV5-1 to TRBJ2-5, with 10 bases identical to TRBD2. Germline CDR1 SGHRS, CDR2 YFSETQ. The CDR3 length is 15 residues. The J segment lost 1 base and the V segment lost 3 bases, leaving 3 bases of the junction unmatched. CDR3 sequence: CASSSLAGSQETQYF. As DNA, the CDR3 is TGCGCCAGCAGCTCACTAGCGGGAAGCCAAGAGACCCAGTACTTC.

The CDR3 is CASSPPGESDYGYTF. CDR3 nucleotide sequence: TGTGCCAGCTCACCGCCAGGGGAGTCTGACTATGGCTACACCTTC. J is TRBJ1-2 and V is TRBV18; perhaps TRBD1 as D (6 bases). V shed 3 bases and J shed 3 bases, with 14 bases lying between them. Germline V gene sequence: CDR1 KGHSH, CDR2 LQKENI. CDR3 length: 15 residues.

This clone was observed a few times. The chain employs TRBV28 and TRBJ2-3; 8 bases align to TRBD1. From germline, CDR1 is MDHEN and CDR2 SYDVKM. Trimming removed 3 bases from V and 3 bases from J; junction bases left unmatched: 5. The CDR3 extends over 15 amino acids. CDR3 residues: CASSLEGQDTDTQYF. The CDR3 bases are TGTGCCAGCAGTTTGGAGGGACAGGATACAGATACGCAGTATTTT.

This clone has a handful of counts. The CDR3 bases are TGCGCCAGCAGCATTGGCGGCGGGAGCTACAATGAGCAGTTCTTC. Its translation: CASSIGGGSYNEQFF. The J gene is TRBJ2-1, the V gene TRBV5-1; TRBD2 agrees at 7 bases. The CDR3 runs to 15 residues. CDR1 and CDR2 from the germline V gene are SGHRS and YFSETQ. Trimming removed 4 bases from V and 3 bases from J; junction bases left unmatched: 7.

V and J are TRBV5-4 and TRBJ2-2; D unresolved. Germline loops: CDR1 SGHNT, CDR2 YYREEE (reference sequence). V was cut by 1 base and J by 2 bases, with 15 bases left in between. The CDR3 length is 17 residues. CDR3 DNA: TGTGCCAGCAGCTTGAGGAGAGTGGGTATTAACACCGGGGAGCTGTTTTTT. The encoded protein is CASSLRRVGINTGELFF. The entire variable domain, with the rest obtained from reference TRBV5-4 and TRBJ2-2, is as follows: ETGVTQSPTHLIKTRGQQVTLRCSSQSGHNTVSWYQQALGQGPQFIFQYYREEENGRGNFPPRFSGLQFPNYSSELNVNALELDDSALYLCASSLRRVGINTGELFFGEGSRLTVL.

This clone was found a few times. This chain connects TRBV7-6 to TRBJ1-5; D might be TRBD1 (6 bases). Germline V lookup: CDR1 SGHVS, CDR2 FNYEAQ. V lost 3 bases and J lost 3, with 12 bases in between. CDR3 size: 15 residues. In DNA, the CDR3 is TGTGCCAGCAGCTTTGGTTCAGGGGTCAATCAGCCCCAGCATTTT. It specifies CASSFGSGVNQPQHF.

There are a few counts of this clone. This chain uses TRBV30 with TRBJ1-1, with D unresolved. The CDR3 spans 13 residues. Trimming cost V 8 bases and J 0 bases, with 13 bases left between them. From germline, CDR1 is GTSNPN and CDR2 SVGIG (reference sequence). In DNA, the CDR3 is TGTGCCCGAGAGGGTCGGATGAACACTGAAGCTTTCTTT. It yields the protein CAREGRMNTEAFF. The full variable domain, its missing parts supplied by reference TRBV30 and TRBJ1-1, is SQTIHQWPATLVQPVGSPLSLECTVEGTSNPNLYWYRQAAGRGLQLLFYSVGIGQISSEVPQNLSASRPQDRQFILSSKKLLLSDSGFYLCAREGRMNTEAFFGQGTRLTVV.

CDR3 in amino acids: CAISESTLPAGELFF. The CDR3 coding sequence is TGTGCCATCAGTGAGTCGACTCTTCCGGCCGGGGAGCTGTTTTTT. V is TRBV10-3 and J is TRBJ2-2; D ambiguous. V was shortened by 0 bases and J by 6 bases, with 11 bases between the two germline ends. The V gene's germline CDR1 is ENHRY and CDR2 SYGVKD. CDR3 length equals 15 residues.

This clone was counted between two and nine times. The chain joins TRBV19 to TRBJ2-7, with a possible D match to TRBD2 (5 bases). The germline V and J ends were trimmed by 6 bases and 3 bases, with 12 bases remaining between them. Germline V gene sequence: CDR1 LNHDA, CDR2 SQIVND (reference sequence). The CDR3 sequence is 13 residues long. CDR3 amino acids: CASSSLGSYEQYF. CDR3 DNA: TGTGCCAGTAGCTCACTGGGGAGCTACGAGCAGTACTTC.

The CDR3 loop reads CASSLHGSGEAFF. The CDR3 DNA is TGTGCCAGCTCACTACACGGATCGGGTGAAGCTTTCTTT. The chain uses TRBV18 and TRBJ1-1; D is ambiguous. The CDR3 loop spans 13 amino acids. From germline, CDR1 is KGHSH and CDR2 LQKENI. Trimming took 4 bases from V and 7 from J, leaving 13 bases between them.

V usage is TRBV7-6 and J usage is TRBJ2-7; TRBD1 matches 7 bases. The CDR3 is 15 residues long. Trimming at V came to 1 base and at J to 3 bases, leaving 6 bases not matched to a gene. Germline V lookup: CDR1 SGHVS, CDR2 FNYEAQ. CDR3 nucleotides: TGTGCCAGCAGCTTAGGACAGGGTCTTAACTACGAGCAGTACTTC. This encodes CASSLGQGLNYEQYF.

V gene TRBV5-5 combines with J gene TRBJ2-7; D is unclear. Deletions cut 4 bases from V and 7 bases from J, with 24 bases between. CDR1 and CDR2 from the germline V gene are SGHKS and YYEKEE (reference sequence). This CDR3 has 16 amino acids. CDR3 DNA: TGTGCCAGCAGCCCGCACGCCGGGTTGTCCGCCGGGGAGCAGTACTTC. The encoded protein is CASSPHAGLSAGEQYF.